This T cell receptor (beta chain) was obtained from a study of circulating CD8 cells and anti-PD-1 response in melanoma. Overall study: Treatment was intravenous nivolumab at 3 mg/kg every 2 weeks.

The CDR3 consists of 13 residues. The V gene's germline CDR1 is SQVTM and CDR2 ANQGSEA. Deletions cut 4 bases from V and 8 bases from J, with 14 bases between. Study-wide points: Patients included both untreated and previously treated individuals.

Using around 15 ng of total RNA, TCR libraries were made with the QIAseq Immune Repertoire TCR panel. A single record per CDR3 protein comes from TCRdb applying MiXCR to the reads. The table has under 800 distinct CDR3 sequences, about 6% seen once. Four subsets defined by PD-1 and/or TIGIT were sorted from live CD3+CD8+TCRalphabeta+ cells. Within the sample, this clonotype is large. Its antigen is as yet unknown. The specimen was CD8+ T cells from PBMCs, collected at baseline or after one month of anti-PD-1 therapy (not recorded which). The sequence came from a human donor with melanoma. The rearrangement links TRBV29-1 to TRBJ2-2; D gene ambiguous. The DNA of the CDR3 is TGCAGCGTTGGACGGAACTCCCCAGGGGAGCTGTTTTTT. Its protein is CSVGRNSPGELFF.